This T cell receptor beta chain derives from a study of blood T cell repertoires in COVID-19. Study context: Whether acute or convalescent, the COVID-19 samples came from the United States, Italy and Spain. Nucleic acid was either cDNA or gDNA, and it came from T cells, B-cell-depleted T cells, or PBMCs.

As processed by the authors: Scientists estimated how many nucleated cells there were by amplifying reference gene primers. Using immunoSEQ multiplex PCR, the repertoire was profiled, and TCRdb retains in-frame clones only, with some absent. The DNA gave D and trimming, while V, J and clone size come from that table. The sample records hundreds of thousands of clones, 85% to 90% being singletons. Germline values: CDR1 SGHTA, CDR2 FQGNSA. Trimming removed 5 bases from V and 2 bases from J, with 13 bases in between. This CDR3 has 15 amino acids. The sample holds one count of this clone. Seattle-derived patients entered the study during active infection and were followed longitudinally.

The TCR originated in a woman aged 70 to 79 with COVID-19, enrolled during active disease. The chain carries TRBV7-2 and TRBJ2-1; tentative D call: TRBD1 (6 bases). Sequenced input: peripheral blood. Written as DNA, the CDR3 is TGTGCCAGCAGCCGCGGAAGGGGGACCTACAATGAGCAGTTCTTC. Protein sequence: CASSRGRGTYNEQFF.